This T cell receptor beta chain was obtained from a study of T cell changes during pregnancy in multiple sclerosis. Produced via immunoSEQ multiplex PCR; TCRdb's table is partial and in-frame only. The data show roughly 34,000 clones, approximately 91% seen once. After removal of 0 bases from V and 5 bases from J, the junction contained 6 bases not matched to a gene. This CDR3 has 15 residues. Germline V gene data show CDR1 as LNHNV and CDR2 as YYDKDF (reference sequence). J is TRBJ2-5 and V is TRBV15; 7 positions match TRBD2. This TCR was sampled from a female donor in good health, enrolled as a control in a pregnancy study. The sequences come from peripheral blood, collected in the second trimester of pregnancy. The CDR3 region is CATSRDRGSGETQYF. In DNA form, the CDR3 reads TGTGCCACCAGCAGAGATCGGGGTAGCGGGGAGACCCAGTACTTC. Based on the CDR3 plus reference TRBV15 and TRBJ2-5, the full variable domain is DAMVIQNPRYQVTQFGKPVTLSCSQTLNHNVMYWYQQKSSQAPKLLFHYYDKDFNNEADTPDNFQSRRPNTSFCFLDIRSPGLGDTAMYLCATSRDRGSGETQYFGPGTRLLVL.